This TCR beta chain was documented in a study of T cell clones after liver transplantation. Study summary: TCRbeta sequencing after a pre-transplant mixed lymphocyte reaction identified graft-donor-reactive clones, later tracked in post-transplant blood.

Only one count was recorded for this clone. The CDR3 runs 16 residues. The germline V gene encodes CDR1 SGHRS and CDR2 YFSETQ. J lost 2 bases, V lost 4 bases, and 5 bases had no gene match. TCRdb keeps only in-frame clones here, not all; method: immunoSEQ multiplex PCR. The sample contains several thousand clones, approximately 80% of which appear only once. The TCR was taken from a human patient who received a liver transplant. Some T cells may arise from the graft donor. Material: CD8+ T cells from blood, obtained roughly 3.5 years after liver transplant. The chain is built from TRBV5-1 and TRBJ2-7, with 14 bases aligning to TRBD2. The CDR3: CASSQGLAGDAYEQYF. The DNA for the CDR3 is TGCGCCAGCAGCCAGGGACTAGCGGGAGATGCCTACGAGCAGTACTTC.